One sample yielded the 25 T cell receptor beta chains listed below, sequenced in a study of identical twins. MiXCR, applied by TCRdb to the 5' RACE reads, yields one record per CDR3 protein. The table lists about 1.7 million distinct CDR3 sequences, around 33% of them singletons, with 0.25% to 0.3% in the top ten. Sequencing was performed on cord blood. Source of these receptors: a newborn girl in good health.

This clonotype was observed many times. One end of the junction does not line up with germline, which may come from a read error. The CDR3 region has the DNA TGTGCCAGCAGTGAACAGGGGGCCAAAAACATTCAGTACTTC. Its translation: CASSEQGAKNIQYF. The chain employs TRBV10-1 and TRBJ2-4, with 7 bases that match TRBD1. The CDR3 runs 14 residues. The germline V gene has CDR1 WNHNN and CDR2 SYGVQD (reference sequence).

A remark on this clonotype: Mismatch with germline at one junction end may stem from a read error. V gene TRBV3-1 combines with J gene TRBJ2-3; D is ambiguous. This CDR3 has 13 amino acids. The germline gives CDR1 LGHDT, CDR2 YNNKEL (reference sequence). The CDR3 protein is CASSQGPWDTRYF. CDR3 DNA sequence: TGTGCCAGCAGCCAAGGACCGTGGGATACGCGGTATTTT.

The CDR3 reads CASSKTSGGEQFF. In DNA form, the CDR3 reads TGTGCCAGCAGTAAGACTAGCGGCGGTGAGCAGTTCTTC. This rearrangement joins TRBV6-2 or TRBV6-3 to TRBJ2-1, with 9 nucleotides matching TRBD2. Germline lookup yields CDR1 MNHEY and CDR2 SVGEGT. The junction had 5 bases not matched to a gene; V was cut back by 5 bases and J by 9 bases. The CDR3 spans 13 residues.

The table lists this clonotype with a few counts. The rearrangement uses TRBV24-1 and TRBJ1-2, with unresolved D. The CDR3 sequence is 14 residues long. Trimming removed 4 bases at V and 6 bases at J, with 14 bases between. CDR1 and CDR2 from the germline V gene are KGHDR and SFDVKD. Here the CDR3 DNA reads TGTGCCACCAGTGAGACTGGAATGTCCCATGGCTACACCTTC. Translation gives CATSETGMSHGYTF.

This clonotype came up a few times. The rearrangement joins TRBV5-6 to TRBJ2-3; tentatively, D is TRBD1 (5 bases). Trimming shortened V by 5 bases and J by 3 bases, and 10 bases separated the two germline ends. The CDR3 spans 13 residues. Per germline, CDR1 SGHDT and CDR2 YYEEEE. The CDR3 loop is CASSWGLTDTQYF. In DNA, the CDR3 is TGTGCCAGCAGTTGGGGCCTAACAGATACGCAGTATTTT.

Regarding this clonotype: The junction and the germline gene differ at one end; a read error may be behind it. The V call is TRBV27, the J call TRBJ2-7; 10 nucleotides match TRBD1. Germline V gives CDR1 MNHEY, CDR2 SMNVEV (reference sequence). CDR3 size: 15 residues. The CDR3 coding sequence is TGTGCCAGCAGTTTACCCGGGACAGGGGCCCACGAGCGGTACTTC. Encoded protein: CASSLPGTGAHERYF.

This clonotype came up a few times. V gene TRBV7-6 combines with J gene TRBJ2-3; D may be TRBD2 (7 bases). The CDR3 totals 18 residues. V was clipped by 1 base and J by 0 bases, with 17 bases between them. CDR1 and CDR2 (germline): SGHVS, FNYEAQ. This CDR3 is CASSLDLRRGPSTDTQYF. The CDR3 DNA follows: TGTGCCAGCAGCTTAGACTTAAGGCGGGGGCCTAGCACAGATACGCAGTATTTT.

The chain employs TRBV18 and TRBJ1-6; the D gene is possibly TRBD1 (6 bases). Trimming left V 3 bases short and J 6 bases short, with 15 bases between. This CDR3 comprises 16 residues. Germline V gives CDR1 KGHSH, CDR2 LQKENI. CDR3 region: CASSPAGVRANSPLHF. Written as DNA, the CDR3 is TGTGCCAGCTCACCGGCAGGGGTGCGCGCTAATTCACCCCTCCACTTT.

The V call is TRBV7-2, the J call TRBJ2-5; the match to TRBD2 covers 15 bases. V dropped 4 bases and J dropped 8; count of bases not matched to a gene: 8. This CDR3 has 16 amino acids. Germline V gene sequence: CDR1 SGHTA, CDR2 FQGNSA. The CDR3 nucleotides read TGTGCCAGCAGCTCGACAGGACTAGCGGGGGGGCAAACCCAGTACTTC. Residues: CASSSTGLAGGQTQYF.

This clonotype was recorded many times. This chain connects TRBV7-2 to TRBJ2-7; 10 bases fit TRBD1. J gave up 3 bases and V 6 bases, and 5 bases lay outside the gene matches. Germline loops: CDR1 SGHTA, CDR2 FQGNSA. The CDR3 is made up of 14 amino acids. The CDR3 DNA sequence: TGTGCCAGCAGTTTGGACAGGGGGATCTACGAGCAGTACTTC. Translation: CASSLDRGIYEQYF.

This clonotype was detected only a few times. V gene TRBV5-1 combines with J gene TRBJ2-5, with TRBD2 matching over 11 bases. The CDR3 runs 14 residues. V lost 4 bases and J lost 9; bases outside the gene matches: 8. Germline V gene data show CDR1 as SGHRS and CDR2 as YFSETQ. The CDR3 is CASSVTSGGGPQYF. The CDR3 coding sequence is TGCGCCAGCAGCGTAACTAGCGGGGGAGGGCCCCAGTACTTC.

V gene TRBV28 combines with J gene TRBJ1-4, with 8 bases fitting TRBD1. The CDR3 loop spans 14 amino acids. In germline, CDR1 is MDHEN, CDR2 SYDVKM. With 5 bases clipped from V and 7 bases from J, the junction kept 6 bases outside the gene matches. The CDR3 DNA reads TGTGCCAGCAGTGGAATACAGGGGGTTGAAAAACTGTTTTTT. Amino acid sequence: CASSGIQGVEKLFF.

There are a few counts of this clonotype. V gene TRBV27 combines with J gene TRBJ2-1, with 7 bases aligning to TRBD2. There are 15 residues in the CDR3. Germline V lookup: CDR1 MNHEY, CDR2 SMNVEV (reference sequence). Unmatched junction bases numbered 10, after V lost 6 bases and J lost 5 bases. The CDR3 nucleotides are TGTGCCAGCAGCGATGGACTAGTGGGCCACAATGAGCAGTTCTTC. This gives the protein CASSDGLVGHNEQFF.

CDR3 DNA sequence: TGTGCCAGCAGCTTAGTTGTTTCCAGGTCGCCTGAAAAACTGTTTTTT. It translates to CASSLVVSRSPEKLFF. The chain is built from TRBV7-2 and TRBJ1-4; unclear D gene. V shed 1 base and J shed 7 bases, with 16 bases lying between them. There are 16 residues in the CDR3. The germline V gene encodes CDR1 SGHTA and CDR2 FQGNSA.

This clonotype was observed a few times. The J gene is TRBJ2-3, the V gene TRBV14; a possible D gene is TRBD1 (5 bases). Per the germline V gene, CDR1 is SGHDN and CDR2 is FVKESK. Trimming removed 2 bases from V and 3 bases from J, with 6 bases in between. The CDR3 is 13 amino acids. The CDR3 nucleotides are TGTGCCAGCAGCCAACGACAGACAGATACGCAGTATTTT. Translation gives CASSQRQTDTQYF.

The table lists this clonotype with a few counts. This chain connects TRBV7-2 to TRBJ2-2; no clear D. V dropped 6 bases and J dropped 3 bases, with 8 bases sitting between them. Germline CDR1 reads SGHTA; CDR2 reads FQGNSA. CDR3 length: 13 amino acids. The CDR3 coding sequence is TGTGCCAGCAGACCGATGGACACCGGGGAGCTGTTTTTT. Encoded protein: CASRPMDTGELFF.

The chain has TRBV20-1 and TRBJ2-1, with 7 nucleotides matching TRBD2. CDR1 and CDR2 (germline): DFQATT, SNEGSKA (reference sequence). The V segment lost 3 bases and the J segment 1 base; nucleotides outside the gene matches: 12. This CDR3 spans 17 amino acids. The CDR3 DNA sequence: TGCAGTGCTAGGGTCGCGGGAGAATCGGGATCCTACAATGAGCAGTTCTTC. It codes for CSARVAGESGSYNEQFF.

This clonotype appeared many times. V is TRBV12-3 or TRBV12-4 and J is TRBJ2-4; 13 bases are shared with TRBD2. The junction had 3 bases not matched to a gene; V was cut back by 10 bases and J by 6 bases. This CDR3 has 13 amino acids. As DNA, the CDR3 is TGTGCCATCCGGACTAGCGGGGGAAACATTCAGTACTTC. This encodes CAIRTSGGNIQYF.

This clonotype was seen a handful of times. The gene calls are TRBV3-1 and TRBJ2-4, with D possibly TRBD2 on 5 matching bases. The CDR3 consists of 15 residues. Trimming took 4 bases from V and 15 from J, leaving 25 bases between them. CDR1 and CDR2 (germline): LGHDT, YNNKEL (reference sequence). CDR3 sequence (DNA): TGTGCCAGCAGCCTCGGTACTAGAAGCCAAGAGACCCGGTACTTC. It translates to CASSLGTRSQETRYF.

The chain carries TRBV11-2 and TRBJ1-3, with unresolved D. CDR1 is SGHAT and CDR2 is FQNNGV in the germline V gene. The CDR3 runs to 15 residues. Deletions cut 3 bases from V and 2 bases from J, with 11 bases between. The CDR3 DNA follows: TGTGCCAGCAGCTTCGCCGACACTCCTGGAAACACCATATATTTT. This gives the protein CASSFADTPGNTIYF. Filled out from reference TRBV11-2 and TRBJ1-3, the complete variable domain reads EAGVAQSPRYKIIEKRQSVAFWCNPISGHATLYWYQQILGQGPKLLIQFQNNGVVDDSQLPKDRFSAERLKGVDSTLKIQPAKLEDSAVYLCASSFADTPGNTIYFGEGSWLTVV.

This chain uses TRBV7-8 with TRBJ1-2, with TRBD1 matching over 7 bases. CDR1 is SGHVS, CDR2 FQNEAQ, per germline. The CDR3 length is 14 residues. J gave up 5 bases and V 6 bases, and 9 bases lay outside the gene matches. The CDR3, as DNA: TGTGCCAGCAGTCCCCGGGACAGTGCTTATGGCTACACCTTC. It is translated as CASSPRDSAYGYTF.

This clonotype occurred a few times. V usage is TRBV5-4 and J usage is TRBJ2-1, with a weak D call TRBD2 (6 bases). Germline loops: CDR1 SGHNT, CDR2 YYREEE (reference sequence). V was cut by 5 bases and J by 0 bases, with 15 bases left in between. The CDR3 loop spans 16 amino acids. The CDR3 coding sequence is TGTGCCAGCAGTAAAGCGGAGACTAGCTCCTACAATGAGCAGTTCTTC. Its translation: CASSKAETSSYNEQFF.

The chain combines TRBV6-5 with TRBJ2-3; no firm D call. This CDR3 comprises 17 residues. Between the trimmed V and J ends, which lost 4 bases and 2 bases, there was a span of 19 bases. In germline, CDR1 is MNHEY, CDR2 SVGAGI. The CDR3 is CASSFDARRKTTDTQYF. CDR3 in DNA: TGTGCCAGCAGTTTCGACGCACGTCGGAAAACCACAGATACGCAGTATTTT.

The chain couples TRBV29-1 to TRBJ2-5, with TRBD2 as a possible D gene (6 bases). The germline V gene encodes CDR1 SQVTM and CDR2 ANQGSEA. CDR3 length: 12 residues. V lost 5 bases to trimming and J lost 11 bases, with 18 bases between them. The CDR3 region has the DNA TGCAGCGTTTCAAGGGACTTACGAGTGCAGTACTTC. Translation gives CSVSRDLRVQYF.

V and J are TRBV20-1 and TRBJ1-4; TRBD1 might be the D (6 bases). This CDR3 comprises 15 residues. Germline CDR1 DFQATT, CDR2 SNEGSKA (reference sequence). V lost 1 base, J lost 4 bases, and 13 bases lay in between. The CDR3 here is CSARAGTSLNEKLFF. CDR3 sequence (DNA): TGCAGTGCTAGAGCCGGGACATCGCTTAATGAAAAACTGTTTTTT.